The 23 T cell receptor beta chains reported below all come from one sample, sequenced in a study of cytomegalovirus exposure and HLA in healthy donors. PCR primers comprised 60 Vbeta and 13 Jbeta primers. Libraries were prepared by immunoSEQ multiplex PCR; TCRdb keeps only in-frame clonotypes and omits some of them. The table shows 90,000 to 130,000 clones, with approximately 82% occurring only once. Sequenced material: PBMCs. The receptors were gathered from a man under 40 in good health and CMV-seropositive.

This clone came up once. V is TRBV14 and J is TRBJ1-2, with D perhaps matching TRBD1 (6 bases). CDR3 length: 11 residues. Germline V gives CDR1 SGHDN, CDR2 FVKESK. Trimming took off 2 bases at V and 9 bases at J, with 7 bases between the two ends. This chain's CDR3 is CASSQTGSYTF. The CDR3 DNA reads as TGTGCCAGCAGCCAAACAGGGAGCTACACCTTC.

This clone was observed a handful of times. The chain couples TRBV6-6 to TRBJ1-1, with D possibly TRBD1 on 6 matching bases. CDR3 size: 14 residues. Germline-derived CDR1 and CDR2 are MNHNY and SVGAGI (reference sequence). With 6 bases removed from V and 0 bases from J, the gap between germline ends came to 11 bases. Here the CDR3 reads CASRIRGMNTEAFF. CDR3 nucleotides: TGTGCCAGCAGGATCAGGGGAATGAACACTGAAGCTTTCTTT.

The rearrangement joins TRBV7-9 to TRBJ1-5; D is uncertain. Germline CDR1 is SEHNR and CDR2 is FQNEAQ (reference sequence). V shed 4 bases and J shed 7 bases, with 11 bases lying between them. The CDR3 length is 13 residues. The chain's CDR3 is CASSSLSAQPQHF. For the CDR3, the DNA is TGTGCCAGCAGCTCCCTCTCCGCGCAGCCCCAGCATTTT.

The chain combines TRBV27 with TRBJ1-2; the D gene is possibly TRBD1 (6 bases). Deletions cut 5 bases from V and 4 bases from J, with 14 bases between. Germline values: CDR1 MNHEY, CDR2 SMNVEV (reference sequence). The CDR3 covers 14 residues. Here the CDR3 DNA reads TGTGCCAGCAGTCCTAGTAGCAGGGGCTATGGCTACACCTTC. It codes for CASSPSSRGYGYTF.

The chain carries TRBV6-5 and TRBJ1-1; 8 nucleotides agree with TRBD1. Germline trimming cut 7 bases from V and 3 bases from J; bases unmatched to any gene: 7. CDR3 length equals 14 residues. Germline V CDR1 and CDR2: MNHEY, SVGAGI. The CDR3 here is CASTDRGGYTEAFF. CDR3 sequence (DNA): TGTGCCAGCACCGACAGGGGCGGGTACACTGAAGCTTTCTTT.

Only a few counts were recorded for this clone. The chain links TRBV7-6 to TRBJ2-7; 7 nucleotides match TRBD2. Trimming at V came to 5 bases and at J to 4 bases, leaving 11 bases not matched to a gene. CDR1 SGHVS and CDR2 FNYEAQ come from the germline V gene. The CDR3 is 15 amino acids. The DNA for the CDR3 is TGTGCCAGCAGCCGAATCCGGGAGGCTCTATACGAGCAGTACGTC. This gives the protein CASSRIREALYEQYV.

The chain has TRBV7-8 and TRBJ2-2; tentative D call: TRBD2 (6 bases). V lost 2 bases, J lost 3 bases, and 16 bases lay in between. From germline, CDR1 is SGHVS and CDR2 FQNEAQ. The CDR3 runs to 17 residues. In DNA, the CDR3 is TGTGCCAGCAGCTTATTATGGGGGAGGACTGACACCGGGGAGCTGTTTTTT. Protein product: CASSLLWGRTDTGELFF.

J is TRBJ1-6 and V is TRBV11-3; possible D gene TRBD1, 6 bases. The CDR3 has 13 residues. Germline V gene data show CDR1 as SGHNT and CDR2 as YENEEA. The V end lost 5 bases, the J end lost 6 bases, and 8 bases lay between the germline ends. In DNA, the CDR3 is TGTGCCAGCAGCCCACAGGGTAATTCACCCCTCCACTTT. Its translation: CASSPQGNSPLHF.

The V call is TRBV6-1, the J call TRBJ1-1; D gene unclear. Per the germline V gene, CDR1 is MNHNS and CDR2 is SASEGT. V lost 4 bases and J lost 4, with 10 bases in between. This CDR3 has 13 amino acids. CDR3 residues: CASSARRGTEAFF. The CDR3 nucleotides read TGTGCCAGCAGTGCCCGCCGAGGCACTGAAGCTTTCTTT.

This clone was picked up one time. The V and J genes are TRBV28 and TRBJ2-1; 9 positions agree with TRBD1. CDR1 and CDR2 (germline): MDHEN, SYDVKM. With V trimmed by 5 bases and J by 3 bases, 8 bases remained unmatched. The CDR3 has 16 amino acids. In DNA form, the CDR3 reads TGTGCCAGCAGTACTATAACAGGGGGCAGCTACAATGAGCAGTTCTTC. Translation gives CASSTITGGSYNEQFF.

CDR3 coding DNA: TGTGCCAGCAGTGAAGAGCCAGCGGCAGATACGCAGTATTTT. It codes for CASSEEPAADTQYF. The genes are TRBV6-1 and TRBJ2-3; D perhaps matches TRBD2 (5 bases). The CDR3 extends over 14 amino acids. Looked up from germline, CDR1 is MNHNS and CDR2 is SASEGT. The V end lost 1 base, the J end lost 4 bases, and 9 bases lay between the germline ends.

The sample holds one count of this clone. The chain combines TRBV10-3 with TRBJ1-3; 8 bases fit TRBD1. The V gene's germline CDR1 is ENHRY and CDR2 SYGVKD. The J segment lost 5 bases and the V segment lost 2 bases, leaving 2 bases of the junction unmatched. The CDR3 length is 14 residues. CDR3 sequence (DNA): TGTGCCATCAGTGAGGACAGGGGACGAAACACCATATATTTT. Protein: CAISEDRGRNTIYF.

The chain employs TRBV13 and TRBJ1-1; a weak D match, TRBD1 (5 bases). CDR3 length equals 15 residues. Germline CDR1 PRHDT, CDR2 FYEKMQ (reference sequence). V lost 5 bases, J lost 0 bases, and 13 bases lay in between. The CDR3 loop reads CASSPGLTMNTEAFF. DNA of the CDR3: TGTGCCAGCAGCCCGGGACTGACAATGAACACTGAAGCTTTCTTT.

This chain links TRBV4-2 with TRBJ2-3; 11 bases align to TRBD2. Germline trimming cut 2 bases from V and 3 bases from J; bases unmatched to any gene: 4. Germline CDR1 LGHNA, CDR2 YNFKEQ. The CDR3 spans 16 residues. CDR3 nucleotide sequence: TGTGCCAGCAGCCAAATAGCGGGGGGGCTGACAGATACGCAGTATTTT. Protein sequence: CASSQIAGGLTDTQYF.

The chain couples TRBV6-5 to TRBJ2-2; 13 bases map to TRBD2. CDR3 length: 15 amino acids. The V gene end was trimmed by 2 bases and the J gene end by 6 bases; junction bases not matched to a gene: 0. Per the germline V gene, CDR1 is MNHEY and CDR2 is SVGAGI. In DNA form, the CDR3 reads TGTGCCAGCAGTTACACTAGCGGGGGGGCCGGGGAGCTGTTTTTT. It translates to CASSYTSGGAGELFF.

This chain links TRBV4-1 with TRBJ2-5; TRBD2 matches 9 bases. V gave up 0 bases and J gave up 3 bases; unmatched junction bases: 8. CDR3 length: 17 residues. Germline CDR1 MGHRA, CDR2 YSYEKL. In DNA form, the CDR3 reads TGCGCCAGCAGCCAAGATCGCAGCGGGGGGACAAAAGAGACCCAGTACTTC. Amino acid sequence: CASSQDRSGGTKETQYF.

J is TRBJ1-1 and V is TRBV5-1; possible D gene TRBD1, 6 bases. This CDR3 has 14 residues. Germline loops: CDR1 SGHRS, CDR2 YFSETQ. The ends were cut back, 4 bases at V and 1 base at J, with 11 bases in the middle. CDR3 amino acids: CASSVDSTNTEAFF. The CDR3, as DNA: TGCGCCAGCAGCGTGGACAGTACGAACACTGAAGCTTTCTTT.

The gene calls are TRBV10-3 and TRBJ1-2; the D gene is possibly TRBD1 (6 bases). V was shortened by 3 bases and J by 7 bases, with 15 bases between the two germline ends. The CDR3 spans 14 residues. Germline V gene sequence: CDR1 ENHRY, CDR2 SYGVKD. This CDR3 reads CAISDRGSESGYTF. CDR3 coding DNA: TGTGCCATCAGTGACAGGGGTTCGGAGAGTGGCTACACCTTC.

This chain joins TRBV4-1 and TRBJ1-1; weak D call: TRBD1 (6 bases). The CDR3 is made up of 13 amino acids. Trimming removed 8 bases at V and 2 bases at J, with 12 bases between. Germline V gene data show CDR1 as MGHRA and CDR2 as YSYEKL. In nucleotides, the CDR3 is TGCGCCAGCGGACAGCTGATAAACACTGAAGCTTTCTTT. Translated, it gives CASGQLINTEAFF.

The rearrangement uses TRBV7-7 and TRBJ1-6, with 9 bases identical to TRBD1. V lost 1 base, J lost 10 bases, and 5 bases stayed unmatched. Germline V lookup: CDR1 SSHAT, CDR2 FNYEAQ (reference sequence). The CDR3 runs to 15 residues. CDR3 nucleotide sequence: TGTGCCAGCAGCTTAGACGGACAGGGGAGGTCACCCCTCCACTTT. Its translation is CASSLDGQGRSPLHF.

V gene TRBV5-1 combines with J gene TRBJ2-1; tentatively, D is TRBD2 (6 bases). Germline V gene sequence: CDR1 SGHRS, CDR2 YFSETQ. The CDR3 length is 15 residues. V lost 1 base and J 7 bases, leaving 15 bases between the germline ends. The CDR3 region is CASSLSAGPFNEQFF. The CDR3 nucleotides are TGCGCCAGCAGCTTGAGCGCGGGGCCATTTAATGAGCAGTTCTTC.

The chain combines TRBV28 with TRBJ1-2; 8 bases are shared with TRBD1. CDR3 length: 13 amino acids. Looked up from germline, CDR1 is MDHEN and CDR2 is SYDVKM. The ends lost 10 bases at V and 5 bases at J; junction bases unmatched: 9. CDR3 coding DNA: TGTGCCATATCCGACAGGGGCCCTTATGGCTACACCTTC. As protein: CAISDRGPYGYTF.

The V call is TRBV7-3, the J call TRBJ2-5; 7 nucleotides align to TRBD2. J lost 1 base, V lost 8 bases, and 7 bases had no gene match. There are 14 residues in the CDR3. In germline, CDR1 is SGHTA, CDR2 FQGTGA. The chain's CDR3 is CASPHGGVQETQYF. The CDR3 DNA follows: TGTGCCAGCCCCCATGGGGGGGTCCAAGAGACCCAGTACTTC.